Included here is one TCR beta chain sequence, with context. Its specificity is not known. cDNA serving as the sequencing template came from extracted, reverse transcribed RNA. Repertoires were generated with immunoSEQ multiplex PCR, while TCRdb's copy carries only in-frame clones and drops some. The table has about 150,000 clones, nearly 55% seen once; the top ten hold around a sixth. This sample stems from a study of CD8+ T cells in alopecia areata. Study-wide context: At a dose of 5 to 10 mg twice daily, oral tofacitinib was given to treated patients.

Points from the study as a whole: A single nonresponder leaves the baseline CD8+ expansion link to response uncertain.

Treatment here: oral pan-JAK inhibitor, 5-10 mg twice daily. It was from alopecia areata patients that lesional scalp punch biopsies and peripheral blood were collected. Germline CDR1 and CDR2: SGHVS and FNYEAQ. The V segment lost 7 bases and the J segment 0 bases; nucleotides outside the gene matches: 4. This CDR3 spans 14 amino acids. The V and J genes are TRBV7-6 and TRBJ2-7; 9 bases agree with TRBD1. Source: CD8+ T cells sorted from blood, taken at week 4, from a patient treated with tofacitinib. The TCR sequence derives from a human donor with alopecia areata. DNA for the CDR3: TGTGCCAGCACCAAGACAGGGGGCTCCTACGAGCAGTACTTC. It codes for CASTKTGGSYEQYF.